Given below is one TCR beta chain in context. The antigen remains undetermined. Arm-PCR of CDR3 regions with iRepertoire HTBI primers generated TCR beta libraries. Each CDR3 protein is one row after TCRdb ran MiXCR on the multiplex PCR reads. The sample yields 500,000 to 700,000 distinct CDR3 sequences, around 15% seen once. Stated time point: newly diagnosed GD, antithyroid drugs for less than 3 months. The TCR library was made from RNA extracted from PBMCs. This entry belongs to a study of regulatory T cells in long-lasting Graves disease. Regarding the study as a whole: Researchers examined only peripheral blood and not thyroid tissue. Persistent Graves' patients had lower TCR diversity than newly diagnosed ones.

These data also featured in a second study, about T cells in Graves' hyperthyroidism and ophthalmopathy. That report adds: RT-PCR in the first round (using the HTBI primer set) targeted the TCR CDR3.

The origin of this receptor is a woman younger than 45 with Graves disease. The specimen comprised peripheral blood mononuclear cells (PBMCs), sampled at new diagnosis, from a patient treated with antithyroid drugs.

The CDR3 here is CASSPPRARTNEQFF. CDR3 sequence (DNA): TGTGCCAGCAGCCCGCCCCGGGCCCGTACTAATGAGCAGTTCTTC. The gene calls are TRBV13 and TRBJ2-1, with D hard to call. CDR1 and CDR2 from the germline V gene are PRHDT and FYEKMQ (reference sequence). CDR3 length: 15 amino acids. V dropped 5 bases and J dropped 7 bases, with 18 bases sitting between them. Variable domain in full (rest from reference TRBV13 and TRBJ2-1): AAGVIQSPRHLIKEKRETATLKCYPIPRHDTVYWYQQGPGQDPQFLISFYEKMQSDKGSIPDRFSAQQFSDYHSELNMSSLELGDSALYFCASSPPRARTNEQFFGPGTRLTVL.